The present TCR beta chain was sequenced within a study of T-cell memory formation after mild COVID-19. TCRdb re-analysed the 5' RACE reads in MiXCR, keeping a single row per CDR3 protein. The repertoire has roughly 190,000 distinct CDR3 sequences, under 12% of them found once; the top ten carry 2.5% to 3.5%. This clonotype was recorded at least ten times. The CDR3 covers 15 residues. Germline CDR1 reads KGHDR; CDR2 reads SFDVKD. Trimming at V came to 4 bases and at J to 8 bases, leaving 6 bases not matched to a gene. The sequenced sample was PBMCs or a T cell subset sorted from them (not recorded which). The V and J genes are TRBV24-1 and TRBJ2-1; TRBD2 agrees at 11 bases. The receptor's source is a man between 18 and 35 years old who had mild COVID-19 (a few samples of this study predate the infection). Cell type and time point are not known. Written as DNA, the CDR3 is TGTGCCACCAGTGACACTAGCGGGGGCGCGGATGAGCAGTTCTTC. Translated: CATSDTSGGADEQFF.